This entry features one T cell receptor beta chain sequence. Its target is not known. The data derive from a study of relationships among human T cell subsets. From the CD45RA-negative fraction, anti-CD45RO beads picked out CD45RA-RO+ memory T cells. Study conclusions and caveats: Across seven subsets, gene usage, CDR3 length and N-additions did not differ significantly. Bead sorting may have left some CD4+CD8+ double-positive cells.

The T cell receptor alpha and beta CDR3 regions were amplified from mRNA by semiquantitative ARM-PCR. Tagged nested gene-specific primers were used first, then communal superprimers amplified exponentially. TCRdb redid the calling of the multiplex PCR reads with MiXCR, one entry per CDR3 protein. The sample contains roughly 9,200 distinct CDR3 sequences, roughly 54% of which appear only once. The receptor's source is a man between 40 and 49 years old in good health. The material sequenced was memory T cells sorted from blood.

DNA of the CDR3: TGTGCCAGCAACGTGGGACAGCTCACAGATACGCAGTATTTT. This translates into CASNVGQLTDTQYF. The chain links TRBV6-2 or TRBV6-3 to TRBJ2-3; TRBD1 matches 7 bases. The CDR3 is 14 amino acids. Germline CDR1 reads MNHEY; CDR2 reads SVGEGT. Trimming removed 7 bases from V and 2 bases from J; junction bases left unmatched: 6.